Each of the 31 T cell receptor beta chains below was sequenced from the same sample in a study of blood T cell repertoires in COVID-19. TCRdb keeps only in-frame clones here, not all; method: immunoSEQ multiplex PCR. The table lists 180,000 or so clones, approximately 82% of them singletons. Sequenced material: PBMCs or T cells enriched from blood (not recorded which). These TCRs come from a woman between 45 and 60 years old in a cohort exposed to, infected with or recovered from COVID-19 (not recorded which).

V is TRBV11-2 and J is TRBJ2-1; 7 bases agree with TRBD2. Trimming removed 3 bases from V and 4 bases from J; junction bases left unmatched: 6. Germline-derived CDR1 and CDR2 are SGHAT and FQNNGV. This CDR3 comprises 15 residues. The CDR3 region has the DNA TGTGCCAGCAGCTTTATCACTAGCGAGTACAATGAGCAGTTCTTC. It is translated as CASSFITSEYNEQFF.

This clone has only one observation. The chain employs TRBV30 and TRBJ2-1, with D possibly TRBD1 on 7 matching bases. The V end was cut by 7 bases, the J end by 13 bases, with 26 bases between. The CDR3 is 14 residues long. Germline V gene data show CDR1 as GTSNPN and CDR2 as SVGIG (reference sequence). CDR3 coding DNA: TGTGCCTCAGAACCGGGACTTGATTCAGGGGGTCAGTTCTTC. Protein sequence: CASEPGLDSGGQFF. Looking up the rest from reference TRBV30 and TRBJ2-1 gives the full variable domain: SQTIHQWPATLVQPVGSPLSLECTVEGTSNPNLYWYRQAAGRGLQLLFYSVGIGQISSEVPQNLSASRPQDRQFILSSKKLLLSDSGFYLCASEPGLDSGGQFFGPGTRLTVL.

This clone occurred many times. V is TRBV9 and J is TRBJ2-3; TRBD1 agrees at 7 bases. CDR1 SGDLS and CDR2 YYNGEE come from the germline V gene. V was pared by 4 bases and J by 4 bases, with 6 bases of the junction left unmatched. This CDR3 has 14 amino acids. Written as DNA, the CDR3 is TGTGCCAGCAGCATTCGACAGGGCCCAGATACGCAGTATTTT. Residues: CASSIRQGPDTQYF.

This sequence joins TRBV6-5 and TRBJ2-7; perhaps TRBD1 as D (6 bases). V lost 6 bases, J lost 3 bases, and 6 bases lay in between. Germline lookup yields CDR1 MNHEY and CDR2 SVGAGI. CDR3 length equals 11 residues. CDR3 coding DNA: TGTGCCAGCAGACAGGGCTACGAGCAGTACTTC. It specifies CASRQGYEQYF.

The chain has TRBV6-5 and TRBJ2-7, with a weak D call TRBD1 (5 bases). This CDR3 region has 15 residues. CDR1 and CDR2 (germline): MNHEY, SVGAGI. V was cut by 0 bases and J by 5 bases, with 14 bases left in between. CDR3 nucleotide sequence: TGTGCCAGCAGTTACTCGGGTGGGGCCCGAGACGAGCAGTACTTC. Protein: CASSYSGGARDEQYF.

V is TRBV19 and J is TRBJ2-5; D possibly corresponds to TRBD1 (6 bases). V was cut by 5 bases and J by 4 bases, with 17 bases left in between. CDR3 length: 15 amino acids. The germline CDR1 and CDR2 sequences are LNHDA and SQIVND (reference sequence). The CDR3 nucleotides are TGTGCCAGTAGTCCGTCGGACAGTTCCCGAGAGACCCAGTACTTC. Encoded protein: CASSPSDSSRETQYF. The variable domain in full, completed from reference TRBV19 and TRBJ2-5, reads DGGITQSPKYLFRKEGQNVTLSCEQNLNHDAMYWYRQDPGQGLRLIYYSQIVNDFQKGDIAEGYSVSREKKESFPLTVTSAQKNPTAFYLCASSPSDSSRETQYFGPGTRLLVL.

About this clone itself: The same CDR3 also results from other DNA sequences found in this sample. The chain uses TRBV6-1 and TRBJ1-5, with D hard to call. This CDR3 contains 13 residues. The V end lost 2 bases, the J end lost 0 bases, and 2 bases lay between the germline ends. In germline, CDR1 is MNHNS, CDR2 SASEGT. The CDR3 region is CASSELSNQPQHF. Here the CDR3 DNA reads TGTGCCAGCAGTGAACTTAGCAATCAGCCCCAGCATTTT.

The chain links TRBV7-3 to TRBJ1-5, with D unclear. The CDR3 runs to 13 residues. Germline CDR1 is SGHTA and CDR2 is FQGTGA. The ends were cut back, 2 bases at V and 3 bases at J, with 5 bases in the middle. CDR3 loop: CASSLSYNQPQHF. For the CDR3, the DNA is TGTGCCAGCAGCTTATCCTACAATCAGCCCCAGCATTTT.

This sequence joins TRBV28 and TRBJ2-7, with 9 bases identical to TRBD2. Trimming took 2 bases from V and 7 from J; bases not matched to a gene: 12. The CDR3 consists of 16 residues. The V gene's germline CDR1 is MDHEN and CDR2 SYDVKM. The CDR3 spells CASSLIFGSGRGEQYF. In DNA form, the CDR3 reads TGTGCCAGCAGTTTAATTTTCGGTAGCGGGAGAGGTGAGCAGTACTTC. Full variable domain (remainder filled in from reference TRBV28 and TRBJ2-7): DVKVTQSSRYLVKRTGEKVFLECVQDMDHENMFWYRQDPGLGLRLIYFSYDVKMKEKGDIPEGYSVSREKKERFSLILESASTNQTSMYLCASSLIFGSGRGEQYFGPGTRLTVT.

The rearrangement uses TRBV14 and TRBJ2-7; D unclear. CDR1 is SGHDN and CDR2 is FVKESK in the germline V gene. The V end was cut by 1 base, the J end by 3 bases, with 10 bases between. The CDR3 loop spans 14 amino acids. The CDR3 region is CASSQGLFIYEQYF. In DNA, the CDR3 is TGTGCCAGCAGCCAAGGGCTTTTCATCTACGAGCAGTACTTC.

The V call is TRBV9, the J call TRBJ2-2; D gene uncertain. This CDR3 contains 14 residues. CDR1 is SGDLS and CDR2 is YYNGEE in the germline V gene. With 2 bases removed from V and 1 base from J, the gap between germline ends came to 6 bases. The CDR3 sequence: CASSVEVNTGELFF. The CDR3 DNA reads TGTGCCAGCAGCGTCGAGGTGAACACCGGGGAGCTGTTTTTT.

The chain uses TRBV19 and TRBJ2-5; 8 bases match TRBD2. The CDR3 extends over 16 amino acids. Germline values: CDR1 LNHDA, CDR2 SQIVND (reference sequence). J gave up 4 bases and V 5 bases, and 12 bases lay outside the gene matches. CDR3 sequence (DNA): TGTGCCAGTAGTGTTAGCGGGGCCTCAAGGACAGAGACCCAGTACTTC. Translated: CASSVSGASRTETQYF.

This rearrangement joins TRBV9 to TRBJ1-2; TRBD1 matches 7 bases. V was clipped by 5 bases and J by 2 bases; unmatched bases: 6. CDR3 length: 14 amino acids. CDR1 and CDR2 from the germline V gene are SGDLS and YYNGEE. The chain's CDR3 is CASRDDRVNYGYTF. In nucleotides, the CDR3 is TGTGCCAGCAGAGATGACAGGGTGAACTATGGCTACACCTTC.

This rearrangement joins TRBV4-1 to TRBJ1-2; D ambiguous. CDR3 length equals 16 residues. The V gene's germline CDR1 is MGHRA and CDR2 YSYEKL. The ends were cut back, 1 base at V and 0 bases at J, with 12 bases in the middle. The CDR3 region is CASSQVGTRANYGYTF. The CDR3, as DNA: TGCGCCAGCAGCCAAGTGGGCACGAGAGCTAACTATGGCTACACCTTC.

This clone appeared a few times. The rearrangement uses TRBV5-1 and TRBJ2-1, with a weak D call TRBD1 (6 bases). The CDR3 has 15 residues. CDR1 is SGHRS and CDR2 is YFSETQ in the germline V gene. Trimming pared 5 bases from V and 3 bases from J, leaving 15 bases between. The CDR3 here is CASRPNTGFYNEQFF. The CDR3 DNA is TGCGCCAGCAGACCAAACACAGGGTTCTACAATGAGCAGTTCTTC.

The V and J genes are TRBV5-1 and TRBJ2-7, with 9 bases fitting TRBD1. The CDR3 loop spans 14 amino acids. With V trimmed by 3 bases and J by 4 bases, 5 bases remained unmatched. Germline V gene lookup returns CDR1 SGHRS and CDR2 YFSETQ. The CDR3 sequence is CASSWTGEGYEQYF. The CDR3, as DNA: TGCGCCAGCAGCTGGACAGGGGAGGGGTACGAGCAGTACTTC.

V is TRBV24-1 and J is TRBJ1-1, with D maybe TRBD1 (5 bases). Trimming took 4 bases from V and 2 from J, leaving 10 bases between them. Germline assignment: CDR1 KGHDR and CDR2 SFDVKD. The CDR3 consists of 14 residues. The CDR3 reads CATSDTRVNTEAFF. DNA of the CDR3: TGTGCCACCAGTGACACCAGGGTTAACACTGAAGCTTTCTTT.

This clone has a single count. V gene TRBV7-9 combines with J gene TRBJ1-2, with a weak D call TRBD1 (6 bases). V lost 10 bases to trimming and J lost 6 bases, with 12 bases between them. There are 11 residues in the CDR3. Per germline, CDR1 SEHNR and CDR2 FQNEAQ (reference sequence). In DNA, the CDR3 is TGTGCCATCATGGACAGTAATGGCTACACCTTC. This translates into CAIMDSNGYTF.

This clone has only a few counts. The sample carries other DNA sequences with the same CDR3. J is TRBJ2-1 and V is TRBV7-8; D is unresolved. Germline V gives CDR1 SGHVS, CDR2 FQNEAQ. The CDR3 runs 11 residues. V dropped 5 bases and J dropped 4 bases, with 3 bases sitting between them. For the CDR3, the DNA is TGTGCCAGCAGCCCATACAATGAGCAGTTCTTC. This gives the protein CASSPYNEQFF. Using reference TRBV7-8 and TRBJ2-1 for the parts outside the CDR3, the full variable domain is GAGVSQSPRYKVAKRGQDVALRCDPISGHVSLFWYQQALGQGPEFLTYFQNEAQLDKSGLPSDRFFAERPEGSVSTLKIQRTQQEDSAVYLCASSPYNEQFFGPGTRLTVL.

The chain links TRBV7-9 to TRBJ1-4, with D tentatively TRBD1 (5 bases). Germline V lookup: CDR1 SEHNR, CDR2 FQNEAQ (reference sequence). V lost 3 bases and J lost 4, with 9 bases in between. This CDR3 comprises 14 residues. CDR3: CASSFSQGNEKLFF. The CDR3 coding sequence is TGTGCCAGCAGCTTTTCGCAGGGTAATGAAAAACTGTTTTTT.

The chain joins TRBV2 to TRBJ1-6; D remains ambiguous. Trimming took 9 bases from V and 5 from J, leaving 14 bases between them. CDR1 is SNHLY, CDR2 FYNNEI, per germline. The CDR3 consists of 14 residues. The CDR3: CARGWTGDNSPLHF. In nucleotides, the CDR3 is TGTGCCAGAGGATGGACGGGAGATAATTCACCCCTCCACTTT.

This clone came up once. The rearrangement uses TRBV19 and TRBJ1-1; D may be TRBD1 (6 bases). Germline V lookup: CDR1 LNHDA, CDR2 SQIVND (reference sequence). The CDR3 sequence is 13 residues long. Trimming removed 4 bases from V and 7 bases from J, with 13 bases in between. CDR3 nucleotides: TGTGCCAGTAGTAATCAAGGGGGGGGTGAAGCTTTCTTT. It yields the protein CASSNQGGGEAFF.

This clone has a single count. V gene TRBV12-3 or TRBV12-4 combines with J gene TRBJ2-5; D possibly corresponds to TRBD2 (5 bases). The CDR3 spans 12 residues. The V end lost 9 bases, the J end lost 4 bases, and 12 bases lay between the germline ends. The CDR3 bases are TGTGCCAGTTCTCTCGGGGTAGAGACCCAGTACTTC. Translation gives CASSLGVETQYF.

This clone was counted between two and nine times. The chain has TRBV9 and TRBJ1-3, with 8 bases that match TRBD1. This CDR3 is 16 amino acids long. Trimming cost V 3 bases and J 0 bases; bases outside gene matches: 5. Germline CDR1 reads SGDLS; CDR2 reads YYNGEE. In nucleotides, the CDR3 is TGTGCCAGCAGCGGGACAGGGATGGACTCTGGAAACACCATATATTTT. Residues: CASSGTGMDSGNTIYF.

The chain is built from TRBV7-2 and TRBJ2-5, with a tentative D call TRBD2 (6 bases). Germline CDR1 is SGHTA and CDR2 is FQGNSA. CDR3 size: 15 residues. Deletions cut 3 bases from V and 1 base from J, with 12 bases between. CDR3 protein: CASSFFRTTQETQYF. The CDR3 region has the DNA TGTGCCAGCAGCTTTTTCCGGACTACCCAAGAGACCCAGTACTTC.

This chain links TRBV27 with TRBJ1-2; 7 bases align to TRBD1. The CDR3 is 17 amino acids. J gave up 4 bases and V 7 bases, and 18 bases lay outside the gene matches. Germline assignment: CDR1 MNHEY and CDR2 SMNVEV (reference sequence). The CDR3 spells CASNNLTGPSPLYGYTF. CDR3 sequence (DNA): TGTGCCAGCAATAACCTGACAGGGCCTTCCCCTCTCTATGGCTACACCTTC.

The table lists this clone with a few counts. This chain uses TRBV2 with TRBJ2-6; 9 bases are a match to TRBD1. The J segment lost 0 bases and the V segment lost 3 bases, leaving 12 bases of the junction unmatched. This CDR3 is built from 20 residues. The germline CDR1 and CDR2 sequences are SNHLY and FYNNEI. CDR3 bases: TGTGCCAGCAGTGACATAGGGACAGGGTCCTTTGTCTCTGGGGCCAACGTCCTGACTTTC. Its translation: CASSDIGTGSFVSGANVLTF.

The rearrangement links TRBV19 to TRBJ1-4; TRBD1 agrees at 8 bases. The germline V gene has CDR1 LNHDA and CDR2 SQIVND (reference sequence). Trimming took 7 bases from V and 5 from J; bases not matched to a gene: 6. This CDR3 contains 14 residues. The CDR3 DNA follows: TGTGCCAGTAACGACAGGGGAGGAAATGAAAAACTGTTTTTT. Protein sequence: CASNDRGGNEKLFF. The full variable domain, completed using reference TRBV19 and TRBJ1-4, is DGGITQSPKYLFRKEGQNVTLSCEQNLNHDAMYWYRQDPGQGLRLIYYSQIVNDFQKGDIAEGYSVSREKKESFPLTVTSAQKNPTAFYLCASNDRGGNEKLFFGSGTQLSVL.

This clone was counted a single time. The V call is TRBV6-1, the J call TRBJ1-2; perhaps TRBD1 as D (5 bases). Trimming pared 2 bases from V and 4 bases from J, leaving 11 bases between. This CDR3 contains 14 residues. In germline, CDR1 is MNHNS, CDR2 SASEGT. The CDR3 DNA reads TGTGCCAGCAGTGAAAAAGGGACTAGCTATGGCTACACCTTC. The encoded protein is CASSEKGTSYGYTF.

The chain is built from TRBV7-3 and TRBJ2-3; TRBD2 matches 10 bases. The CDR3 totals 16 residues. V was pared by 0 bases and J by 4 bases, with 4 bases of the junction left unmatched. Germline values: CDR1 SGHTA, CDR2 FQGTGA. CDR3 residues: CASSLTLAGDPDTQYF. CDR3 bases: TGTGCCAGCAGCTTAACGCTAGCGGGAGATCCAGATACGCAGTATTTT.

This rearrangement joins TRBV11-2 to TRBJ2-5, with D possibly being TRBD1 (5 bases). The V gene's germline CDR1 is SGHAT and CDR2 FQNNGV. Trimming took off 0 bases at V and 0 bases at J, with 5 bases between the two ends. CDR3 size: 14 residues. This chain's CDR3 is CASSLEDNQETQYF. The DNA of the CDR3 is TGTGCCAGCAGCTTAGAGGACAACCAAGAGACCCAGTACTTC.